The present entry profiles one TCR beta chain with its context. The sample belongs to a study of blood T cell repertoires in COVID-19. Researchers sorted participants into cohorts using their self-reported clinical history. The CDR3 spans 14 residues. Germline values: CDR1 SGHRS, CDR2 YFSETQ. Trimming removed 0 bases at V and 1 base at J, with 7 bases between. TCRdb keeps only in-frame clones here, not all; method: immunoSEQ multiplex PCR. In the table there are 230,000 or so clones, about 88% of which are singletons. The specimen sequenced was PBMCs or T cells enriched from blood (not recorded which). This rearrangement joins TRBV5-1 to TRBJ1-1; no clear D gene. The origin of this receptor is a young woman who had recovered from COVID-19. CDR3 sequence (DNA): TGCGCCAGCAGCTTGGCCGGGGAGAACACTGAAGCTTTCTTT. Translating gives CASSLAGENTEAFF.